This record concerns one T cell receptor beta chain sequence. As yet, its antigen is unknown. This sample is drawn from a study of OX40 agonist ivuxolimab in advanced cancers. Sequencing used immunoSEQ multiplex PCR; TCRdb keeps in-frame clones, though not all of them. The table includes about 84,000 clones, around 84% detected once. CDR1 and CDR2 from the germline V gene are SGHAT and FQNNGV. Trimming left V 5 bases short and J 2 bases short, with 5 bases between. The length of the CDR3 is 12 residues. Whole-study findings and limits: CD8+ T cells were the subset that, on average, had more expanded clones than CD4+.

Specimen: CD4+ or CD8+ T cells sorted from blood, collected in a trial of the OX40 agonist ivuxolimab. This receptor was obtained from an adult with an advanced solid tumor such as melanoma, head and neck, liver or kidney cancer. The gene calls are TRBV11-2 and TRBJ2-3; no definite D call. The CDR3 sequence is CASSLNTDTQYF. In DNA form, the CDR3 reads TGTGCCAGCAGCCTTAACACAGATACGCAGTATTTT.